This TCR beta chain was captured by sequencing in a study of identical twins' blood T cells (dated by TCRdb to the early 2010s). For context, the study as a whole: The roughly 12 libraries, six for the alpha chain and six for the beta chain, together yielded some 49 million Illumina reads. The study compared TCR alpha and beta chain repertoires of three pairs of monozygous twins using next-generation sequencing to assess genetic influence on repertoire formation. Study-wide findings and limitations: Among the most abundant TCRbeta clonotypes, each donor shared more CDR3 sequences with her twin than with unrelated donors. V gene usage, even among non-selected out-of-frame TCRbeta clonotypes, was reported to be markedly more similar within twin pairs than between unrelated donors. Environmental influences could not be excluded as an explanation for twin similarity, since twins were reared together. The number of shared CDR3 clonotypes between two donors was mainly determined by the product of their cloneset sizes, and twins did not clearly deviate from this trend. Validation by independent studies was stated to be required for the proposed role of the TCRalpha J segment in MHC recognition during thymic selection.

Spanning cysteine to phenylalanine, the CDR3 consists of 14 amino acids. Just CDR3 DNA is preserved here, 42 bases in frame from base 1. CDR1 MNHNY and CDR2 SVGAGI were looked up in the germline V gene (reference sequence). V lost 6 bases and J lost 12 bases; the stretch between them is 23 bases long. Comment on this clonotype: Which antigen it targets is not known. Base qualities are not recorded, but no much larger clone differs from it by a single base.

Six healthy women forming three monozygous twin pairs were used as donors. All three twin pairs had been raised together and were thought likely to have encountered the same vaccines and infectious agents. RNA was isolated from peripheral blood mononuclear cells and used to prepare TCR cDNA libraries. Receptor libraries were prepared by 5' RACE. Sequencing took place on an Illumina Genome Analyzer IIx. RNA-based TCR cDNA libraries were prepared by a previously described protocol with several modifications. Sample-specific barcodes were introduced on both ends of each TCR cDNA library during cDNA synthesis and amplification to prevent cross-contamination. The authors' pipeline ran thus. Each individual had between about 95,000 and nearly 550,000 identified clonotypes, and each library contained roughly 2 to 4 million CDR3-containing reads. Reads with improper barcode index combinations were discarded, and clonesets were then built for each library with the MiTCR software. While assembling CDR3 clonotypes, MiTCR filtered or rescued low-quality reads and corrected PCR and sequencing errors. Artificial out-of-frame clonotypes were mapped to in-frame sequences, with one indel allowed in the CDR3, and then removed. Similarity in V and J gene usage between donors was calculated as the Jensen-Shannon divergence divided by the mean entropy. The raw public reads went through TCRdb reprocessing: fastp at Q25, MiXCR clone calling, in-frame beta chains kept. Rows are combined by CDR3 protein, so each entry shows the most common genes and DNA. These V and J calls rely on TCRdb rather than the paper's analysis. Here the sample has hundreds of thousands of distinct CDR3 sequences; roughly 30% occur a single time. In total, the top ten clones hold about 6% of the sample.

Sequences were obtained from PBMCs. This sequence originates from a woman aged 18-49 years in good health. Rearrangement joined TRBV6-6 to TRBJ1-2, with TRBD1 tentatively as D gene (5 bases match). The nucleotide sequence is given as TGTGCCAGCAGCTACGAGCTCTCCGGACAATCTAACACCTTC. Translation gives CASSYELSGQSNTF.